This entry lists 22 T cell receptor beta chains sequenced from one sample in a study of T cell responses to AZD1222 COVID-19 vaccine. Data came from immunoSEQ multiplex PCR; TCRdb stores just in-frame clones and leaves some out. The sample yields about 150,000 clones, 75% to 95% seen once. Source: peripheral blood, taken 28 days after the second AZD1222 dose. These receptors were collected from an adult who received the AZD1222 COVID-19 vaccine.

V is TRBV4-2 and J is TRBJ2-7, with 10 bases identical to TRBD2. With 1 base clipped from V and 5 bases from J, the junction kept 8 bases outside the gene matches. Per the germline V gene, CDR1 is LGHNA and CDR2 is YNFKEQ. The CDR3 runs to 16 residues. The CDR3, as DNA: TGTGCCAGCAGCCAAGCAAGAGCGGGAGGGCCGGACGAGCAGTACTTC. Translating gives CASSQARAGGPDEQYF.

The V and J genes are TRBV19 and TRBJ1-2; unclear D gene. V lost 4 bases and J 5 bases, leaving 5 bases between the germline ends. CDR1 LNHDA and CDR2 SQIVND come from the germline V gene (reference sequence). The CDR3 has 11 residues. The CDR3 spells CASSSVYGYTF. For the CDR3, the DNA is TGTGCCAGTAGTAGTGTTTATGGCTACACCTTC.

The rearrangement uses TRBV4-2 and TRBJ2-1; the D gene is possibly TRBD2 (5 bases). The CDR3 contains 16 residues. The V end was cut by 0 bases, the J end by 0 bases, with 9 bases between. CDR1 and CDR2 from the germline V gene are LGHNA and YNFKEQ. The CDR3 loop is CASSQEAASSYNEQFF. In DNA form, the CDR3 reads TGTGCCAGCAGCCAAGAAGCGGCCAGCTCCTACAATGAGCAGTTCTTC.

The chain recombines TRBV28 with TRBJ1-3; tentatively, D is TRBD1 (6 bases). V lost 8 bases to trimming and J lost 3 bases, with 17 bases between them. The CDR3 runs 15 residues. From germline, CDR1 is MDHEN and CDR2 SYDVKM. The CDR3 reads CASGDQGGYGNTIYF. CDR3 bases: TGTGCCAGCGGTGATCAAGGGGGATATGGAAACACCATATATTTT.

The CDR3: CSVEKDRNYGYTF. The CDR3 bases are TGCAGCGTTGAAAAGGACAGGAACTATGGCTACACCTTC. The rearrangement links TRBV29-1 to TRBJ1-2; 7 bases are shared with TRBD1. The CDR3 runs to 13 residues. Germline lookup yields CDR1 SQVTM and CDR2 ANQGSEA. The V gene end was trimmed by 2 bases and the J gene end by 2 bases; junction bases not matched to a gene: 2. The full variable domain, in which reference TRBV29-1 and TRBJ1-2 provide the parts outside the CDR3, is SAVISQKPSRDICQRGTSLTIQCQVDSQVTMMFWYRQQPGQSLTLIATANQGSEATYESGFVIDKFPISRPNLTFSTLTVSNMSPEDSSIYLCSVEKDRNYGYTFGSGTRLTVV.

The chain employs TRBV5-1 and TRBJ2-2; no firm D call. Trimming took 0 bases from V and 0 from J, leaving 18 bases between them. The CDR3 covers 19 residues. CDR1 and CDR2 (germline): SGHRS, YFSETQ. The CDR3, as DNA: TGCGCCAGCAGCTTGGCGGTACTCACTTCTATCGCGAACACCGGGGAGCTGTTTTTT. This translates into CASSLAVLTSIANTGELFF.

The chain couples TRBV7-8 to TRBJ1-1, with a possible D match to TRBD1 (6 bases). Trimming removed 4 bases at V and 1 base at J, with 19 bases between. Germline loops: CDR1 SGHVS, CDR2 FQNEAQ. This CDR3 region has 17 residues. CDR3 in amino acids: CASSSTQGPYSNTEAFF. The CDR3 DNA follows: TGTGCCAGCAGCTCTACCCAGGGGCCTTACTCGAACACTGAAGCTTTCTTT.

J is TRBJ1-1 and V is TRBV5-1; 10 bases align to TRBD1. J gave up 0 bases and V 5 bases, and 13 bases lay outside the gene matches. Germline V gene lookup returns CDR1 SGHRS and CDR2 YFSETQ. This CDR3 region has 18 residues. CDR3 DNA: TGCGCCAGCAGTTTAGCGACAGGGGGCTTTGAGTTGAACACTGAAGCTTTCTTT. Its protein is CASSLATGGFELNTEAFF. The complete variable domain, with remaining parts taken from reference TRBV5-1 and TRBJ1-1, reads KAGVTQTPRYLIKTRGQQVTLSCSPISGHRSVSWYQQTPGQGLQFLFEYFSETQRNKGNFPGRFSGRQFSNSRSEMNVSTLELGDSALYLCASSLATGGFELNTEAFFGQGTRLTVV.

The chain uses TRBV2 and TRBJ1-1; D is unresolved. The CDR3 contains 13 residues. The germline V gene encodes CDR1 SNHLY and CDR2 FYNNEI. Trimming took off 5 bases at V and 1 base at J, with 8 bases between the two ends. The CDR3 is CASSPDWNTEAFF. The CDR3, as DNA: TGTGCCAGCAGTCCAGATTGGAACACTGAAGCTTTCTTT. The variable domain in full, with the rest retrieved from reference TRBV2 and TRBJ1-1, is EPEVTQTPSHQVTQMGQEVILRCVPISNHLYFYWYRQILGQKVEFLVSFYNNEISEKSEIFDDQFSVERPDGSNFTLKIRSTKLEDSAMYFCASSPDWNTEAFFGQGTRLTVV.

The chain links TRBV5-1 to TRBJ2-6, with a weak D call TRBD1 (6 bases). Germline-derived CDR1 and CDR2 are SGHRS and YFSETQ. V lost 5 bases, J lost 2 bases, and 11 bases lay in between. This CDR3 contains 15 residues. The CDR3 sequence is CASSKQGAGANVLTF. DNA for the CDR3: TGCGCCAGCAGTAAACAGGGAGCTGGGGCCAACGTCCTGACTTTC.

The V and J genes are TRBV5-6 and TRBJ1-1; D not certain. The germline V gene encodes CDR1 SGHDT and CDR2 YYEEEE. The CDR3 is 14 residues long. Trimming took 4 bases from V and 1 from J, leaving 11 bases between them. CDR3 residues: CASSPLQRNTEAFF. For the CDR3, the DNA is TGTGCCAGCAGCCCACTACAGAGGAACACTGAAGCTTTCTTT.

This chain connects TRBV5-4 to TRBJ2-1; D is undetermined. The V and J ends lost 0 bases and 0 bases respectively, with 10 bases between them. CDR1 and CDR2 from the germline V gene are SGHNT and YYREEE (reference sequence). The CDR3 covers 16 residues. In DNA form, the CDR3 reads TGTGCCAGCAGCTTGGTCCCGAAGAGCTCCTACAATGAGCAGTTCTTC. Amino acid sequence: CASSLVPKSSYNEQFF.

This chain joins TRBV2 and TRBJ2-3; 8 bases match TRBD2. Per the germline V gene, CDR1 is SNHLY and CDR2 is FYNNEI. V shed 3 bases and J 3 bases; nucleotides not matched to a gene: 2. This CDR3 has 14 residues. CDR3 region: CASSEGLETDTQYF. CDR3 coding DNA: TGTGCCAGCAGTGAGGGACTAGAGACAGATACGCAGTATTTT.

DNA for the CDR3: TGTGCCAGCAGCCAAGATCGCCAGAGGAAAGATACGCAGTATTTT. This gives the protein CASSQDRQRKDTQYF. The chain uses TRBV3-1 (or the pseudogene TRBV3-2) and TRBJ2-3; D unresolved. V dropped 0 bases and J dropped 5 bases, with 12 bases sitting between them. Germline lookup yields CDR1 LGHDT and CDR2 YNNKEL (reference sequence). This CDR3 is built from 15 residues.

The table lists this clone with a few counts. This rearrangement joins TRBV19 to TRBJ2-1, with D possibly TRBD1 on 6 matching bases. V was trimmed by 0 bases and J by 0 bases, leaving 12 bases between them. The germline V gene has CDR1 LNHDA and CDR2 SQIVND (reference sequence). This CDR3 contains 17 residues. DNA of the CDR3: TGTGCCAGTAGTATAGATGTAGCGACAGGCTCCTACAATGAGCAGTTCTTC. It translates to CASSIDVATGSYNEQFF.

The chain joins TRBV6-5 to TRBJ2-7; TRBD2 might be the D (6 bases). Trimming stripped 7 bases from V and 3 bases from J, with 13 bases between. This CDR3 comprises 13 residues. The germline V gene has CDR1 MNHEY and CDR2 SVGAGI. The CDR3 DNA follows: TGTGCCAGCATCGCGGGATCCGGCTACGAGCAGTACTTC. As protein: CASIAGSGYEQYF.

The chain uses TRBV19 and TRBJ2-3; possible D gene TRBD2, 7 bases. Germline assignment: CDR1 LNHDA and CDR2 SQIVND (reference sequence). This CDR3 spans 15 amino acids. Trimming took off 6 bases at V and 4 bases at J, with 17 bases between the two ends. CDR3 sequence: CASRRRGAGADTQYF. The CDR3 DNA reads as TGTGCCAGTAGAAGAAGGGGGGCGGGAGCAGATACGCAGTATTTT.

This chain uses TRBV2 with TRBJ1-1, with 7 nucleotides matching TRBD1. V dropped 7 bases and J dropped 3; count of bases not matched to a gene: 11. The CDR3 loop spans 15 amino acids. Germline values: CDR1 SNHLY, CDR2 FYNNEI. In DNA form, the CDR3 reads TGTGCCAGCATTCGACAGGGCGGTAGTCACACTGAAGCTTTCTTT. Its protein is CASIRQGGSHTEAFF.

The rearrangement uses TRBV10-1 and TRBJ1-5, with TRBD1 as a possible D gene (6 bases). Looked up from germline, CDR1 is WNHNN and CDR2 is SYGVQD (reference sequence). The V gene lost 1 base and the J gene lost 2 bases, with 9 bases spanning the gap. The CDR3 sequence is 15 residues long. The CDR3 sequence is CASSEYGGGNQPQHF. CDR3 nucleotide sequence: TGCGCCAGCAGTGAGTATGGGGGCGGCAATCAGCCCCAGCATTTT.

The chain recombines TRBV4-1 with TRBJ2-3; the D call may be TRBD1 or TRBD2 (5 bases each). The CDR3 extends over 15 amino acids. Per the germline V gene, CDR1 is MGHRA and CDR2 is YSYEKL. Trimming took off 0 bases at V and 1 base at J, with 8 bases between the two ends. The CDR3 loop is CASSQDGGGTDTQYF. CDR3 DNA: TGCGCCAGCAGCCAAGATGGGGGAGGCACAGATACGCAGTATTTT.

The chain has TRBV19 and TRBJ2-1; D not certain. The CDR3 sequence is 15 residues long. The germline gives CDR1 LNHDA, CDR2 SQIVND (reference sequence). V lost 4 bases and J lost 4, with 14 bases in between. CDR3 in DNA: TGTGCCAGTAGTAATGGAGTGAGCACGTACAATGAGCAGTTCTTC. It encodes CASSNGVSTYNEQFF. Looking up the rest from reference TRBV19 and TRBJ2-1 gives the full variable domain: DGGITQSPKYLFRKEGQNVTLSCEQNLNHDAMYWYRQDPGQGLRLIYYSQIVNDFQKGDIAEGYSVSREKKESFPLTVTSAQKNPTAFYLCASSNGVSTYNEQFFGPGTRLTVL.

The CDR3 nucleotides read TGTGCCATCAGTGAGTCGGGACAGGGTAACTATGGCTACACCTTC. It translates to CAISESGQGNYGYTF. The chain carries TRBV10-3 and TRBJ1-2; 9 nucleotides align to TRBD1. Trimming took 0 bases from V and 1 from J; bases not matched to a gene: 0. The CDR3 has 15 residues. The germline V gene encodes CDR1 ENHRY and CDR2 SYGVKD.